What follows describes a single T cell receptor beta chain. What it binds is unknown. The data originate from a study of T cell clonotyping in hematopoietic cell transplantation. Looking at the study overall: Recipient samples before transplant were obtained post-cytoreduction.

The protocol was immunoSEQ multiplex PCR, while the TCRdb copy is restricted to in-frame clones and leaves out a portion. The sample lists about 69,000 clones; 90% to 97% were seen once. Between the trimmed V and J ends, which lost 7 bases and 3 bases, there was a span of 9 bases. The CDR3 is 12 residues long. CDR1 is SQVTM, CDR2 ANQGSEA, per germline. Specified time point: recipient sample about 28 days before transplant, after cytoreduction. Points from the study as a whole: At the given depth, recipient repertoires were over 97% de novo clonotypes. After transplant, recipient diversity fell while pathologically expanded clonotypes grew through day 180.

The source is a woman aged 50 to 60 with acute myeloid leukemia. Some clones in this sample may be carry-over from other donors' samples. The material sequenced was peripheral blood mononuclear cells, taken before stem cell transplant. This chain uses TRBV29-1 with TRBJ2-2, with D perhaps matching TRBD2 (5 bases). CDR3 DNA: TGCAGCGCCGCTAGCTACACCGGGGAGCTGTTTTTT. The encoded protein is CSAASYTGELFF.